These 22 T cell receptor beta chains originate from one sample sequenced in a study of OX40 agonist ivuxolimab in advanced cancers. Assay used: immunoSEQ multiplex PCR; TCRdb lists only in-frame clones, some missing. The sample records around 63,000 clones, 86% being singletons. Here the sequenced sample was CD4+ or CD8+ T cells sorted from blood, taken in a trial of the OX40 agonist ivuxolimab. The source of these receptors is an adult with an advanced solid tumor such as melanoma, head and neck, liver or kidney cancer.

The V gene is TRBV6-1, the J gene TRBJ1-1; perhaps TRBD1 as D (6 bases). V was pared by 4 bases and J by 0 bases, with 12 bases between. The CDR3 covers 15 residues. CDR1 and CDR2 from the germline V gene are MNHNS and SASEGT. As DNA, the CDR3 is TGTGCCAGCAGTGCCGAGACAGGTATGAACACTGAAGCTTTCTTT. Protein: CASSAETGMNTEAFF.

The V and J genes are TRBV2 and TRBJ2-7, with TRBD2 matching 13 bases. This CDR3 has 15 residues. CDR1 SNHLY and CDR2 FYNNEI come from the germline V gene. After removal of 7 bases from V and 7 bases from J, the junction contained 10 bases not matched to a gene. The CDR3 coding sequence is TGTGCCAGCACCGTACTAGCGGGAGGGGCTGGAGAGCAGTACTTC. Translating gives CASTVLAGGAGEQYF.

The chain couples TRBV9 to TRBJ1-1; unclear D gene. The germline V and J ends were trimmed by 4 bases and 0 bases, with 10 bases remaining between them. From germline, CDR1 is SGDLS and CDR2 YYNGEE. The CDR3 sequence is 14 residues long. As DNA, the CDR3 is TGTGCCAGCAGCCCGACCCGCCTGAACACTGAAGCTTTCTTT. It encodes CASSPTRLNTEAFF.

This clone was counted a few times. This sequence joins TRBV29-1 and TRBJ2-7, with 9 bases identical to TRBD1. The CDR3 has 14 amino acids. J lost 3 bases, V lost 4 bases, and 7 bases had no gene match. The V gene's germline CDR1 is SQVTM and CDR2 ANQGSEA. CDR3 residues: CSVAGQGIGYEQYF. The CDR3 DNA is TGCAGCGTTGCCGGACAGGGGATAGGCTACGAGCAGTACTTC.

The chain links TRBV19 to TRBJ2-1, with TRBD2 matching 9 bases. The CDR3 covers 18 residues. Germline CDR1 is LNHDA and CDR2 is SQIVND (reference sequence). Unmatched junction bases numbered 8, after V lost 1 base and J lost 1 base. CDR3 DNA sequence: TGTGCCAGTAGTATAGGAACTAGCGGGTCCGCGTCCTACAATGAGCAGTTCTTC. Protein: CASSIGTSGSASYNEQFF.

The V gene is TRBV28, the J gene TRBJ2-3, with TRBD1 identical over 8 bases. From germline, CDR1 is MDHEN and CDR2 SYDVKM. The CDR3 consists of 16 residues. Trimming at V came to 4 bases and at J to 0 bases, leaving 6 bases not matched to a gene. The CDR3 DNA sequence: TGTGCCAGCAGTTCCCGGACAGGGACTAGCACAGATACGCAGTATTTT. As protein: CASSSRTGTSTDTQYF. Full variable domain (remainder filled in from reference TRBV28 and TRBJ2-3): DVKVTQSSRYLVKRTGEKVFLECVQDMDHENMFWYRQDPGLGLRLIYFSYDVKMKEKGDIPEGYSVSREKKERFSLILESASTNQTSMYLCASSSRTGTSTDTQYFGPGTRLTVL.

The chain has TRBV2 and TRBJ1-4, with D hard to call. The CDR3 contains 14 residues. V lost 2 bases, J lost 7 bases, and 11 bases lay in between. Germline V lookup: CDR1 SNHLY, CDR2 FYNNEI. The CDR3, as DNA: TGTGCCAGCAGTGAACAACTGATGGCTGAAAAACTGTTTTTT. This translates into CASSEQLMAEKLFF.

The chain combines TRBV19 with TRBJ2-5, with D possibly matching TRBD2 (5 bases). Germline values: CDR1 LNHDA, CDR2 SQIVND (reference sequence). V was pared by 6 bases and J by 1 base, with 12 bases between. The CDR3 sequence is 14 residues long. The CDR3 region is CASRNAGLQETQYF. The CDR3 nucleotides are TGTGCCAGTAGGAACGCGGGCCTCCAAGAGACCCAGTACTTC.

Points on this clone: Other DNA sequences within the sample encode an identical CDR3. This rearrangement joins TRBV11-2 to TRBJ2-5; no reliable D call. Trimming cost V 3 bases and J 5 bases, with 4 bases left between them. This CDR3 has 11 amino acids. Per the germline V gene, CDR1 is SGHAT and CDR2 is FQNNGV. This chain's CDR3 is CASSLGETQYF. CDR3 coding DNA: TGTGCCAGCAGCTTGGGCGAGACCCAGTACTTC.

The chain joins TRBV5-4 to TRBJ1-2, with 12 positions matching TRBD1. This CDR3 has 15 amino acids. Germline values: CDR1 SGHNT, CDR2 YYREEE (reference sequence). J gave up 2 bases and V 4 bases, and 3 bases lay outside the gene matches. As DNA, the CDR3 is TGTGCCAGCAGCCTGGGACAGGGGGCGAACTATGGCTACACCTTC. Translating gives CASSLGQGANYGYTF.

This sequence joins TRBV30 and TRBJ2-7; tentatively, D is TRBD1 or TRBD2 (5 bases each). CDR1 is GTSNPN, CDR2 SVGIG, per germline (reference sequence). V was cut by 3 bases and J by 7 bases, with 13 bases left in between. The CDR3 has 12 residues. This CDR3 reads CAWRGLAMEQYF. Here the CDR3 DNA reads TGTGCCTGGAGGGGGCTAGCTATGGAGCAGTACTTC.

This rearrangement joins TRBV4-1 to TRBJ1-1; D gene ambiguous. Germline assignment: CDR1 MGHRA and CDR2 YSYEKL. The CDR3 is 15 amino acids. V was clipped by 4 bases and J by 5 bases, with 17 bases between them. The CDR3 DNA is TGCGCCAGCAGCCTTTCGGCCTTGGGAGGGACTGAAGCTTTCTTT. Translated: CASSLSALGGTEAFF.

V gene TRBV30 combines with J gene TRBJ1-4; tentative D call: TRBD1 (6 bases). Germline V gene lookup returns CDR1 GTSNPN and CDR2 SVGIG (reference sequence). V was trimmed by 8 bases and J by 4 bases, leaving 14 bases between them. This CDR3 has 13 amino acids. As DNA, the CDR3 is TGTGCCGGGGGGGGGCAGTATAATGAAAAACTGTTTTTT. Amino acid sequence: CAGGGQYNEKLFF.

This chain connects TRBV10-3 to TRBJ2-5, with 7 positions matching TRBD2. CDR1 and CDR2 (germline): ENHRY, SYGVKD. V was clipped by 10 bases and J by 6 bases; unmatched bases: 20. The CDR3 runs 16 residues. CDR3 nucleotides: TGTGCCACCGACTCCAGGGCTAGCGGATTGGAAAAGACCCAGTACTTC. As protein: CATDSRASGLEKTQYF.

J is TRBJ1-4 and V is TRBV28; unclear D gene. V was pared by 10 bases and J by 0 bases, with 9 bases between. The CDR3 has 13 amino acids. Per the germline V gene, CDR1 is MDHEN and CDR2 is SYDVKM. The CDR3 sequence is CATRGTTNEKLFF. In nucleotides, the CDR3 is TGTGCCACGAGAGGGACAACTAATGAAAAACTGTTTTTT.

This chain links TRBV15 with TRBJ2-2, with 9 bases identical to TRBD1. V lost 5 bases, J lost 0 bases, and 7 bases stayed unmatched. Germline loops: CDR1 LNHNV, CDR2 YYDKDF (reference sequence). The length of the CDR3 is 17 residues. This CDR3 is CATSPLRQGANTGELFF. The DNA of the CDR3 is TGTGCCACCAGCCCACTGAGACAGGGGGCGAACACCGGGGAGCTGTTTTTT.

This clone was observed a handful of times. The chain has TRBV6-6 and TRBJ1-1; 8 bases align to TRBD1. V was clipped by 6 bases and J by 7 bases; unmatched bases: 4. From germline, CDR1 is MNHNY and CDR2 SVGAGI (reference sequence). The CDR3 runs to 12 residues. CDR3 residues: CASSQDRGEAFF. The DNA for the CDR3 is TGTGCCAGCAGCCAAGACAGGGGTGAAGCTTTCTTT.

The gene calls are TRBV18 and TRBJ2-3; 7 bases agree with TRBD1. The CDR3 contains 15 residues. J gave up 6 bases and V 2 bases, and 8 bases lay outside the gene matches. Per germline, CDR1 KGHSH and CDR2 LQKENI. CDR3 sequence reads: CASSPFDRVWDTQYF. The CDR3 DNA is TGTGCCAGCTCACCATTTGACAGGGTTTGGGATACGCAGTATTTT.

The chain couples TRBV5-1 to TRBJ2-3; 14 nucleotides agree with TRBD2. Germline V gene sequence: CDR1 SGHRS, CDR2 YFSETQ. V was clipped by 4 bases and J by 3 bases; unmatched bases: 7. The CDR3 totals 17 residues. The DNA of the CDR3 is TGCGCCAGCAGCCCCGGGACTAGCGGGAGTTTGACAGATACGCAGTATTTT. Its protein is CASSPGTSGSLTDTQYF.

This chain uses TRBV6-1 with TRBJ1-5; D gene uncertain. Between the trimmed V and J ends, which lost 1 base and 7 bases, there was a span of 8 bases. The CDR3 covers 13 residues. Germline values: CDR1 MNHNS, CDR2 SASEGT. CDR3: CASSEGFWQPQHF. CDR3 coding DNA: TGTGCCAGCAGTGAAGGTTTTTGGCAGCCCCAGCATTTT.

This rearrangement joins TRBV4-2 to TRBJ2-1; 10 positions agree with TRBD2. The V segment lost 5 bases and the J segment 5 bases; nucleotides outside the gene matches: 3. This CDR3 is built from 14 residues. Germline loops: CDR1 LGHNA, CDR2 YNFKEQ. CDR3 DNA sequence: TGTGCCAGCAGCTGGACTAGCGGTAACAATGAGCAGTTCTTC. It yields the protein CASSWTSGNNEQFF.

CDR3 residues: CASSIGLAGPSTDTQYF. The CDR3 nucleotides are TGTGCCAGTAGTATCGGGCTAGCGGGACCTAGCACAGATACGCAGTATTTT. V gene TRBV19 combines with J gene TRBJ2-3, with 9 bases fitting TRBD2. This CDR3 is built from 17 residues. The V gene end was trimmed by 3 bases and the J gene end by 0 bases; junction bases not matched to a gene: 7. The germline V gene has CDR1 LNHDA and CDR2 SQIVND (reference sequence). The full variable domain, rest sourced from reference TRBV19 and TRBJ2-3, is DGGITQSPKYLFRKEGQNVTLSCEQNLNHDAMYWYRQDPGQGLRLIYYSQIVNDFQKGDIAEGYSVSREKKESFPLTVTSAQKNPTAFYLCASSIGLAGPSTDTQYFGPGTRLTVL.